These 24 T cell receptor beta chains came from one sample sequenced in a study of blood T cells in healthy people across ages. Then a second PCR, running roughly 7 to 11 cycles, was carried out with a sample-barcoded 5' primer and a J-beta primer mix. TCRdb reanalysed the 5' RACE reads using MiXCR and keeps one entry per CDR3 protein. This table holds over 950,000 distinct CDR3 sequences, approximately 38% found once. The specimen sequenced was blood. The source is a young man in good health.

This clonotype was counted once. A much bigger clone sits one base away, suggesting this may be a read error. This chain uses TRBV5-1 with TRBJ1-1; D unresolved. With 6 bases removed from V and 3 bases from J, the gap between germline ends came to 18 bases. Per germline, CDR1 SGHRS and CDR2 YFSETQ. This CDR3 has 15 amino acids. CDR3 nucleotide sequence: TGCGCCAGCAACCCCTCGCTTCAAATGGACACTGAAGCTTTCTTT. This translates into CASNPSLQMDTEAFF.

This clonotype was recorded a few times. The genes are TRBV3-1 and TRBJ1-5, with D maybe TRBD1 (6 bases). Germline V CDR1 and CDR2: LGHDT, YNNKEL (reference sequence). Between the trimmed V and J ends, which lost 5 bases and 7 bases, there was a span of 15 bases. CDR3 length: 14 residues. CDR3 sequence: CASSKWGARQPQHF. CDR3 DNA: TGTGCCAGCAGCAAGTGGGGGGCTCGGCAGCCCCAGCATTTT.

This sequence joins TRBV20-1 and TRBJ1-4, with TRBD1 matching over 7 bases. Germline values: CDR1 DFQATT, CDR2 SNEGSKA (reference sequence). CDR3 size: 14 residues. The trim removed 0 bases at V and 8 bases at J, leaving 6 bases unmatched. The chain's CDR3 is CSARDRDRVEKLFF. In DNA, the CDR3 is TGCAGTGCTAGAGACCGGGACAGAGTGGAAAAACTGTTTTTT.

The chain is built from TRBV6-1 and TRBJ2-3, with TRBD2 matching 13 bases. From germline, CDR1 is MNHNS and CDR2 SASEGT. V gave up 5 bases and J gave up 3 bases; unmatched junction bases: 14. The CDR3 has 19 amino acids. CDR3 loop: CASSRGTSGVPLVTDTQYF. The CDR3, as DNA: TGTGCCAGCAGTAGGGGGACTAGCGGGGTCCCCTTGGTGACAGATACGCAGTATTTT.

The CDR3 DNA sequence: TGTGCCAGCAGCCAATGGATAGCGGGGGAGCAGTTCTTC. Encoded protein: CASSQWIAGEQFF. J is TRBJ2-1 and V is TRBV3-1; 8 bases map to TRBD2. Germline trimming cut 2 bases from V and 10 bases from J; bases unmatched to any gene: 4. Germline V gene lookup returns CDR1 LGHDT and CDR2 YNNKEL (reference sequence). The CDR3 runs to 13 residues.

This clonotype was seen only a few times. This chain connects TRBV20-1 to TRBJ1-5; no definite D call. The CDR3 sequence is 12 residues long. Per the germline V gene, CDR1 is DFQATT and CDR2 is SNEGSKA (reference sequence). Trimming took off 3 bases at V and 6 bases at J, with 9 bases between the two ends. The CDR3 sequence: CSASANTQPQHF. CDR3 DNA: TGCAGTGCTAGTGCAAACACTCAGCCCCAGCATTTT.

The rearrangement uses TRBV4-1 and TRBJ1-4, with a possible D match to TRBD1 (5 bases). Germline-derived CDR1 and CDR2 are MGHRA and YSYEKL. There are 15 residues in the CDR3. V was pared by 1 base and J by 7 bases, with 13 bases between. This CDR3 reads CASSQASGVVEKLFF. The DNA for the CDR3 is TGCGCCAGCAGCCAAGCCTCGGGGGTGGTTGAAAAACTGTTTTTT.

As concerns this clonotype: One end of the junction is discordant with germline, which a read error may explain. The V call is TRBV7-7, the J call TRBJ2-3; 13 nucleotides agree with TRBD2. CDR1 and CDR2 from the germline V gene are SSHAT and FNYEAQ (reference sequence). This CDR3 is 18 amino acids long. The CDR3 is CASSLTLRTSGGSDTQYF. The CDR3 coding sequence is TGTGCTAGCAGCTTAACTCTACGGACTAGCGGGGGCTCAGATACGCAGTATTTT.

CDR3 sequence reads: CASSQDVGTGETQYF. CDR3 nucleotide sequence: TGTGCCAGCAGCCAAGATGTCGGGACAGGGGAGACCCAGTACTTC. V usage is TRBV14 and J usage is TRBJ2-4, with 9 bases identical to TRBD1. The DNA end is a closer match to TRBJ2-5, so the J assignment may be wrong. Germline values: CDR1 SGHDN, CDR2 FVKESK. This CDR3 has 15 amino acids.

CDR3 in amino acids: CASIQQGVWETQYF. The CDR3 nucleotides are TGTGCCAGCATTCAACAGGGGGTATGGGAGACCCAGTACTTC. This sequence joins TRBV2 and TRBJ2-7; 8 nucleotides align to TRBD1. TRBJ2-5 explains the end of the DNA better; the J call may be wrong. Germline assignment: CDR1 SNHLY and CDR2 FYNNEI. This CDR3 region has 14 residues.

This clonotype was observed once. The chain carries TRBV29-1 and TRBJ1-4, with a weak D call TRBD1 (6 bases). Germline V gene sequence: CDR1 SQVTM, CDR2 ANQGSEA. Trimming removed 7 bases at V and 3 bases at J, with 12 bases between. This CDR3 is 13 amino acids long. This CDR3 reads CSAGRGSNEKLFF. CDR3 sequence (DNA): TGCAGCGCCGGAAGGGGGTCTAATGAAAAACTGTTTTTT.

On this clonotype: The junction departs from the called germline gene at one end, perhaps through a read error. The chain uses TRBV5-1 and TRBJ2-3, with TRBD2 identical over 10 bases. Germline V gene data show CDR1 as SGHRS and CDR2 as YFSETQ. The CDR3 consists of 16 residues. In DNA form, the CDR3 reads TGCGTCAGCAGCTTGGTAGCGGGGGGCGACACAGATACGCAGTATTTT. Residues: CVSSLVAGGDTDTQYF.

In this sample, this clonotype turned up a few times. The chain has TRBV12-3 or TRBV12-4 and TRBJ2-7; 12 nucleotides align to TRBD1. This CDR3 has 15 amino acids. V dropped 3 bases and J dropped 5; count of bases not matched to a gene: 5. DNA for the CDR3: TGTGCCAGCAGTTTTCTGGGGACAGGGGGCAACGAGCAGTACTTC. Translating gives CASSFLGTGGNEQYF.

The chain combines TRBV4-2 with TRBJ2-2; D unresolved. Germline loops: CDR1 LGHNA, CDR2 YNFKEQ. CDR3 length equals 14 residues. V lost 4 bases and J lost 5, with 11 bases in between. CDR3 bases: TGTGCCAGCAGCCCCCTAGTTAGTACCGGGGAGCTGTTTTTT. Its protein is CASSPLVSTGELFF.

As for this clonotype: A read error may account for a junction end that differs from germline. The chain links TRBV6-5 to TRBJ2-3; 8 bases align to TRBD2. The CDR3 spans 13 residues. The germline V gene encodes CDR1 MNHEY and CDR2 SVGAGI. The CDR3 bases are TGCGCCGATAGCGGGAAACGCACAGATACGCAGTATTTT. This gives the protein CADSGKRTDTQYF.

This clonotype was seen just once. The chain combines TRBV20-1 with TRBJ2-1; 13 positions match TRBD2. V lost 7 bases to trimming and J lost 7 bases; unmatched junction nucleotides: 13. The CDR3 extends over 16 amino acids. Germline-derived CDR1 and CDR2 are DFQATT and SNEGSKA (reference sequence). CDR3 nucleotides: TGCAGTGAGGTGAGCCGGACTAGCGGGAGATATAATGAGCAGTTCTTC. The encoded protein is CSEVSRTSGRYNEQFF.

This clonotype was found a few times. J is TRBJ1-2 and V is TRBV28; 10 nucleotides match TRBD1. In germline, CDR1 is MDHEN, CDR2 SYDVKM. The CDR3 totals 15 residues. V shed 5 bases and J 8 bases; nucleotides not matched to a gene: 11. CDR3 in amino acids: CASSPSTGGLLGYTF. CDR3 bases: TGTGCCAGCAGTCCCTCGACAGGGGGCCTCTTAGGCTACACCTTC.

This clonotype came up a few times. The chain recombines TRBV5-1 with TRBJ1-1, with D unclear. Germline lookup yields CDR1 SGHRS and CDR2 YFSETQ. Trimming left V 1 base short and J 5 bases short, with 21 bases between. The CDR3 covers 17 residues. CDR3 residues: CASSLLDEGPARTEAFF. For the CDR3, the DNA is TGCGCCAGCAGCTTGTTGGATGAAGGTCCGGCGAGGACTGAAGCTTTCTTT. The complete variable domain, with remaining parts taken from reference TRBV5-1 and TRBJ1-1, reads KAGVTQTPRYLIKTRGQQVTLSCSPISGHRSVSWYQQTPGQGLQFLFEYFSETQRNKGNFPGRFSGRQFSNSRSEMNVSTLELGDSALYLCASSLLDEGPARTEAFFGQGTRLTVV.

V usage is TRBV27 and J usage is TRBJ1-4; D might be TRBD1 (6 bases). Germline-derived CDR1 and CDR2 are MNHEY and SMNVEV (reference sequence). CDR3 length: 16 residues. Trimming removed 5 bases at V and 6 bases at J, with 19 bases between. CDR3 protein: CASSHHRDGGDEKLFF. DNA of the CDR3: TGTGCCAGCAGTCATCACAGGGATGGGGGGGATGAAAAACTGTTTTTT. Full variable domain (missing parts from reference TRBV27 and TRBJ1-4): EAQVTQNPRYLITVTGKKLTVTCSQNMNHEYMSWYRQDPGLGLRQIYYSMNVEVTDKGDVPEGYKVSRKEKRNFPLILESPSPNQTSLYFCASSHHRDGGDEKLFFGSGTQLSVL.

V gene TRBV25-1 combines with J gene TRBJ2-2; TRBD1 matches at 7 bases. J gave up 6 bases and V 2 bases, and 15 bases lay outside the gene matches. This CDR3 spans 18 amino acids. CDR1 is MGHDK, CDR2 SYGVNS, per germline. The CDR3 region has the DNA TGTGCCAGCAGTGAAAATCAGGGGGTCGAAAGAATATCCGGGGAGCTGTTTTTT. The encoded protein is CASSENQGVERISGELFF.

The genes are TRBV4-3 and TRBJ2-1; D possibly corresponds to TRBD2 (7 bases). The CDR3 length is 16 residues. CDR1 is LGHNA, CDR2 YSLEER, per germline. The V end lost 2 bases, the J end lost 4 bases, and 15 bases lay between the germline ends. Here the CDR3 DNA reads TGCGCCAGCAGCCAAACACGGGGGGCCACGTACAATGAGCAGTTCTTC. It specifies CASSQTRGATYNEQFF.

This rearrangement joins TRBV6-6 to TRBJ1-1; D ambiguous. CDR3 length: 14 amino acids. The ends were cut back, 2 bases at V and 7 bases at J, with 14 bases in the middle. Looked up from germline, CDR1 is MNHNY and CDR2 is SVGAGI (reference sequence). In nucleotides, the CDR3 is TGTGCCAGCAGTTACGGTGTGGGCGAGGATGAAGCTTTCTTT. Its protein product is CASSYGVGEDEAFF.

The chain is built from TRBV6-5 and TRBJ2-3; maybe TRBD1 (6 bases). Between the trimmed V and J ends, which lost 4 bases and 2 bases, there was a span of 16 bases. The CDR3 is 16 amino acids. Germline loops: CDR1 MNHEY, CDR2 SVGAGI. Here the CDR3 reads CASSSLYRDVTDTQYF. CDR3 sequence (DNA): TGTGCCAGCAGTTCCCTTTACAGGGATGTCACAGATACGCAGTATTTT.

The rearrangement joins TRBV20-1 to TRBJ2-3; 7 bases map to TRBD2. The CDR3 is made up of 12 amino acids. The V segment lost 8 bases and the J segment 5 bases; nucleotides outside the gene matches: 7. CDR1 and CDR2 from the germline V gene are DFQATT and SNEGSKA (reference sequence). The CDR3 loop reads CSTVGGGDTQYF. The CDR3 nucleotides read TGCAGTACGGTTGGGGGGGGAGATACGCAGTATTTT.